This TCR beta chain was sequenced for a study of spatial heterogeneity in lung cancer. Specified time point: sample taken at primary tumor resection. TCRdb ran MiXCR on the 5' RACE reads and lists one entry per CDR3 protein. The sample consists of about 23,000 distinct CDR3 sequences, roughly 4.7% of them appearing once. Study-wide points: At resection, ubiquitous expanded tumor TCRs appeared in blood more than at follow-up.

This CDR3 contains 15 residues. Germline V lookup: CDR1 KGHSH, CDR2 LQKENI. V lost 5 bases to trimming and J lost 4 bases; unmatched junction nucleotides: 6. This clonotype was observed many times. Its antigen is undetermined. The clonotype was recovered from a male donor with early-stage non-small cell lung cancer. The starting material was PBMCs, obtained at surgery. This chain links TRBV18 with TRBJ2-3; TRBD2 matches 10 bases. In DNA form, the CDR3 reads TGTGCCAGCTCATCCGGGACTAGCGCCTCAGATACGCAGTATTTT. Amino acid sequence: CASSSGTSASDTQYF.